The rows below give T cell receptor beta chains drawn from one sample of a study of T cell repertoires in cytomegalovirus infection. TCRdb passed the reads through MiXCR, listing each CDR3 protein once. The sample carries 560,000 or so distinct CDR3 sequences, approximately 16% recorded once. The sample was CD8+ T cells from PBMCs. The receptor set was obtained from a human donor in good health (CMV status not recorded). Some clones in this sample may be carry-over from other donors' samples. CDR3s include the opening cysteine and the closing phenylalanine or tryptophan. A D gene is named only where the DNA matches it firmly. Clone sizes are given selectively: once, few, many, or a class where the clone is expanded.

clone_size	j_call	d_call	v_call	cdr3_nt	cdr3_aa
-	TRBJ2-7	TRBD2	TRBV9	TGTGCCAGCAGCGTAGACGGGGGGGGCTACGAGCAGTACTTC	CASSVDGGGYEQYF
many	TRBJ1-1	-	TRBV28	TGTGCCAGCAGTTTATATACGGGACTGACGAACACTGAAGCTTTCTTT	CASSLYTGLTNTEAFF
few	TRBJ2-7	TRBD2	TRBV29-1	TGCAGCGTACCCGGGACTAGCGGGACCTACTCCTACGAGCAGTACTTC	CSVPGTSGTYSYEQYF
many	TRBJ2-6	TRBD1	TRBV10-3	TGTGCCATCAAAAGACAGGGAACCGGGGCCAACGTCCTGACTTTC	CAIKRQGTGANVLTF
-	TRBJ2-7	-	TRBV27	TGTGCCAGCAGTTCCGGACGGAGCTACGAGACGTACTTC	CASSSGRSYETYF
many	TRBJ2-7	TRBD1	TRBV27	TGTGCCAGCAGTTTAGGGGACAGGGCCGACGAGCAGTACTTC	CASSLGDRADEQYF
-	TRBJ1-4	-	TRBV6-1	TGTGCCAGCGGGGTGGATCGGCGCCTCGAGGATGAAAAACTGTTTTTT	CASGVDRRLEDEKLFF
-	TRBJ2-1	TRBD2	TRBV20-1	TGCAGTGCTAGAGTATTCCTTTTGCGGGGGGGCTCCTACAATGAGCAGTTCTTC	CSARVFLLRGGSYNEQFF
-	TRBJ2-1	-	TRBV7-3	TGTGCCAGCAGCTCTGGCGGGATGTATGAGCAGTTCTTC	CASSSGGMYEQFF
-	TRBJ1-4	-	TRBV12-3/TRBV12-4	TGTGCCAGCGGGCAGGATAATGAAAAACTGTTTTTT	CASGQDNEKLFF
many	TRBJ2-3	-	TRBV6-5	TGTGCCAGCAGTTACGGATCCACAGATACGCAGTATTTT	CASSYGSTDTQYF
-	TRBJ2-3	TRBD2	TRBV18	TGTGCCAGCTCACCGGAATCAGGGAGGGCAGATACGCAGTATTTT	CASSPESGRADTQYF
few	TRBJ1-1	TRBD1	TRBV2	TGTGCCAGCAGTGAAGGAGGGGGCCGGACTGAAGCTTTCTTT	CASSEGGGRTEAFF
many	TRBJ1-1	-	TRBV4-1	TGCGCCAGCAGCCAAGTGAGGGGGGGCGATGAAGCTTTCTTT	CASSQVRGGDEAFF
many	TRBJ2-6	-	TRBV12-3/TRBV12-4	TGTGCCAGCAGTTTAATGGGCAGATTCTCTGGGGCCAACGTCCTGACTTTC	CASSLMGRFSGANVLTF
many	TRBJ2-7	TRBD1	TRBV27	TGTGCCAGCAGTTTAAGGGGGCGCATCTACGAGCAGTACTTC	CASSLRGRIYEQYF
-	TRBJ1-1	TRBD1	TRBV4-1	TGCGCCAGCAGCCAAAGACAGGGCGGGAACACTGAAGCTTTCTTT	CASSQRQGGNTEAFF
few	TRBJ1-1	-	TRBV6-5	TGTGCCAGCAGTTACCAAGGGGACACTGAAGCTTTCTTT	CASSYQGDTEAFF
few	TRBJ2-1	TRBD2	TRBV28	TGTGCCAGCAGTTTAGGCCTAGCGGGATTCCAACGCAATGATGAGCAGTTCTTC	CASSLGLAGFQRNDEQFF
few	TRBJ2-1	TRBD2	TRBV6-2/TRBV6-3	TGTGCCAGCAGTTACGCCCTAGCGGGGGGTTACAATGAGCAGTTCTTC	CASSYALAGGYNEQFF
-	TRBJ2-2	-	TRBV4-1	TGTGCCAGCAGCCGACAGCGCGCGAACACCGGGGAGCTGTTTTTT	CASSRQRANTGELFF
many	TRBJ1-2	TRBD1	TRBV25-1	TGTGCCAGCAGTAAACCAGGGGGATTAGGCTACACCTTC	CASSKPGGLGYTF
few	TRBJ2-2	-	TRBV28	TGTGCCAGCAGTTTAATAGGGATCACCGGGGAGCTGTTTTTT	CASSLIGITGELFF
few	TRBJ2-7	-	TRBV27	TGTGCCAGCAGTTTCGGGGAGGCCTACGAGCAGTACTTC	CASSFGEAYEQYF
many	TRBJ1-5	-	TRBV7-2	TGTGCCAGCAGCTTCGGGGGGGTGGAGCCCCAGCATTTT	CASSFGGVEPQHF
-	TRBJ2-1	-	TRBV20-1	TGCAGTGCCCCTACAGGATACAATGAGCAGTTCTTC	CSAPTGYNEQFF
-	TRBJ2-7	-	TRBV20-1	TGCAGTGCTAGAGATAAGGGACACTCAACCTACGAGCAGTACTTC	CSARDKGHSTYEQYF
-	TRBJ2-7	-	TRBV20-1	TGCAGTGCCGAGCCTAGGACAGTTTTTTCCTACGAGCAGTACTTC	CSAEPRTVFSYEQYF
many	TRBJ1-3	-	TRBV7-9	TGTGCCAGCAGCTTACCCGACAGCATCGCCTTTGGAAACACCATATATTTT	CASSLPDSIAFGNTIYF